These T cell receptor beta chains were read from a single sample in a study of blood T cell repertoires in COVID-19. Produced via immunoSEQ multiplex PCR; TCRdb's table is partial and in-frame only. The table includes roughly 260,000 clones, roughly 80% detected once. Sequenced sample: peripheral blood. The receptor set was obtained from a woman aged 70-85 years with acute or convalescent COVID-19. CDR3s include the opening cysteine and the closing phenylalanine or tryptophan. Fields, in order: J gene, D gene, V gene, clone size, CDR3 DNA, CDR3 protein. D genes are given only for firm matches. Only part of the rows carry a size: once, few, many, or a class if the clone is expanded.

TRBJ2-3 | TRBD2 | TRBV12-3/TRBV12-4 | NA | TGTGCTAACGGGGGGGCGAGAACAGATACGCAGTATTTT | CANGGARTDTQYF
TRBJ1-5 | NA | TRBV7-2 | NA | TGTGCCAGCAGCTTCGGACAAAATCAGCCCCAGCATTTT | CASSFGQNQPQHF
TRBJ1-1 | TRBD1 | TRBV28 | NA | TGTGCCAGCATCCGGGGACAGGGGGTATTGAACACTGAAGCTTTCTTT | CASIRGQGVLNTEAFF
TRBJ1-2 | NA | TRBV4-1 | NA | TGCGCCAGCAGCCAAGAGTACGGGGTGAGGAACTATGGCTACACCTTC | CASSQEYGVRNYGYTF
TRBJ1-5 | NA | TRBV2 | NA | TGTGCCAGCCGGACACAGTGGAATAGCAATCAGCCCCAGCATTTT | CASRTQWNSNQPQHF
TRBJ2-7 | TRBD1 | TRBV15 | NA | TGTGCCACCAGCAGAGACCGGACAGGGAGCTCCTACGAGCAGTACTTC | CATSRDRTGSSYEQYF
TRBJ1-5 | NA | TRBV19 | few | TGTGCCAGTAGTATACAGGGATGGGGCAATCAGCCCCAGCATTTT | CASSIQGWGNQPQHF
TRBJ2-1 | TRBD2 | TRBV5-1 | NA | TGCGCCAGCAGCCGGACTAGCGGGCTCTCCTACAATGAGCAGTTCTTC | CASSRTSGLSYNEQFF
TRBJ1-5 | TRBD1 | TRBV6-5 | once | TGTGCCAGCAGTCAGCGGGGACAGGGGTCCCAGCCCCAGCATTTT | CASSQRGQGSQPQHF
TRBJ1-2 | NA | TRBV5-5 | NA | TGTGCCAGCAGCGTGCAGGAAAACTATGGCTACACCTTC | CASSVQENYGYTF
TRBJ1-2 | TRBD1 | TRBV7-2 | NA | TGTGCCAGCAGGCCCGGGACAGCCCCCTATGGCTACACCTTC | CASRPGTAPYGYTF
TRBJ1-2 | NA | TRBV10-3 | NA | TGTGCCATCAGTGAACAGGGTCAAGGCTACACCTTC | CAISEQGQGYTF
TRBJ1-5 | NA | TRBV14 | once | TGTGCCAGCAGCCAAGATTACGGTCAGCCCCAGCATTTT | CASSQDYGQPQHF
TRBJ2-1 | TRBD2 | TRBV5-4 | few | TGTGCCAGCAGCCGGGGGACTAGCGGGTCCTACAATGAGCAGTTCTTC | CASSRGTSGSYNEQFF
TRBJ1-5 | NA | TRBV18 | NA | TGTGCCAGCTCACCAGACAGCCTTAGCAATCAGCCCCAGCATTTT | CASSPDSLSNQPQHF
TRBJ1-2 | TRBD1 | TRBV2 | NA | TGTGCCAGCAGTGACTGGGACAGGTCTAACTATGGCTACACCTTC | CASSDWDRSNYGYTF
TRBJ1-6 | TRBD1 | TRBV11-2 | NA | TGTGCCAGCAGCTCGGGACAGGGGTCTTTTAATTCACCCCTCCACTTT | CASSSGQGSFNSPLHF
TRBJ2-7 | TRBD1 | TRBV19 | once | TGTGCCAGTAGTAATACCGGGACAGCCTCCTACGAGCAGTACTTC | CASSNTGTASYEQYF
TRBJ2-5 | TRBD2 | TRBV7-8 | NA | TGTGCCAGCAGCTTAGCGGGACTAGCGGGGGATCAGACCCAGTACTTC | CASSLAGLAGDQTQYF
TRBJ2-6 | NA | TRBV5-1 | NA | TGCGCCAGCAGCGCGGGACAGCCTTCTGGGGCCAACGTCCTGACTTTC | CASSAGQPSGANVLTF
TRBJ1-5 | TRBD1 | TRBV6-5 | NA | TGTGCCAGCGGCGACAGGGGGGATCAGCCCCAGCATTTT | CASGDRGDQPQHF
TRBJ1-2 | TRBD1 | TRBV7-2 | NA | TGTGCCAGCAGCCAGGACAGGTTTAGAGGCTACACCTTC | CASSQDRFRGYTF
TRBJ2-5 | TRBD1 | TRBV3-1/TRBV3-2 | NA | TGTGCCAGCAGCCAAGTGGGGACAGGAAACCAAGAGACCCAGTACTTC | CASSQVGTGNQETQYF
TRBJ2-2 | TRBD2 | TRBV5-6 | NA | TGTGCCAGCAGCTTGACTAGCGGCACCGGGGAGCTGTTTTTT | CASSLTSGTGELFF
TRBJ2-2 | NA | TRBV5-1 | NA | TGCGCCAGCACCGAGAATAGCCGAATCACCGGGGAGCTGTTTTTT | CASTENSRITGELFF
TRBJ1-5 | TRBD1 | TRBV30 | NA | TGTGCCTGGACTCTTGGACAGGGGACTCAGCCCCAGCATTTT | CAWTLGQGTQPQHF
TRBJ1-2 | NA | TRBV6-5 | NA | TGTGCCAGCAGTTACCGTAGGACAACTAACTATGGCTACACCTTC | CASSYRRTTNYGYTF
TRBJ2-1 | NA | TRBV12-3/TRBV12-4 | NA | TGTGCCAGCAGTCTTCCGGGGGAGTGGGCGCAGTTCTTC | CASSLPGEWAQFF
TRBJ2-5 | TRBD2 | TRBV7-9 | NA | TGTGCCAGCAGCCCCATCGGACTAGCGGGGCGGGAGACCCAGTACTTC | CASSPIGLAGRETQYF
TRBJ2-2 | TRBD1 | TRBV5-1 | once | TGCGCCAGCAGCTTGGCCGGGACAGGGAGGGCCGGGGAGCTGTTTTTT | CASSLAGTGRAGELFF
TRBJ2-1 | NA | TRBV7-2 | NA | TGTGCCAGCAGCCCCCACTATGAGCAGTTCTTC | CASSPHYEQFF
TRBJ1-1 | NA | TRBV15 | NA | TGTGCCACCAGCAGAGATACGCGGAACACTGAAGCTTTCTTT | CATSRDTRNTEAFF
TRBJ1-1 | TRBD1 | TRBV3-1/TRBV3-2 | few | TGTGCCAGCAGCCTTGGACCAGGGGGCACTGAAGCTTTCTTT | CASSLGPGGTEAFF
TRBJ2-3 | NA | TRBV5-1 | NA | TGCGCCAGCAGCTTGGTCCCGTCTGGCACAGATACGCAGTATTTT | CASSLVPSGTDTQYF
TRBJ1-3 | NA | TRBV11-2 | NA | TGTGCCAGCAGCTTGAACAGTTTGGATCTCCTAAACACCATATATTTT | CASSLNSLDLLNTIYF
TRBJ2-1 | NA | TRBV5-4 | NA | TGTGCCAGCAGCTTGGCGACAGCCTACAATGAGCAGTTCTTC | CASSLATAYNEQFF
TRBJ2-5 | TRBD1 | TRBV5-4 | NA | TGTGCCAGCAGCTCGGACAGGCAAGAGACCCAGTACTTC | CASSSDRQETQYF
TRBJ2-2 | NA | TRBV6-5 | once | TGTGCCAGCAACCCCCAGTCCACCGGGGAGCTGTTTTTT | CASNPQSTGELFF
TRBJ1-2 | TRBD1 | TRBV7-8 | once | TGTGCCAGCAGCCCAAGGGAGGGACAGGGGAACTATGGCTACACCTTC | CASSPREGQGNYGYTF